This T cell receptor (beta chain) originates from a study of T cell repertoires in cytomegalovirus infection. Across the whole study: The public TCR beta signatures pointed to both CMV infection and matching HLA type. Regarding the study as a whole: Pooled public TCR beta family frequency picked out CMV carriers with the relevant HLA.

A single record per CDR3 protein comes from TCRdb applying MiXCR to the reads. The data contain nearly 700,000 distinct CDR3 sequences, around a third of them singletons. Looked up from germline, CDR1 is SGDLS and CDR2 is YYNGEE. CDR3 length equals 15 residues. The V end was cut by 0 bases, the J end by 4 bases, with 8 bases between. This clonotype occurred a few times. As yet, its antigen is unknown. This sample comprised cultured PBMCs, obtained from culture after CMV antigen stimulation. V is TRBV9 and J is TRBJ2-6; no clear D gene. This receptor was identified in a human donor in good health (CMV status not recorded). Some clones in this sample may be carry-over from other donors' samples. The CDR3 nucleotides read TGTGCCAGCAGCGTAGCCCCTGAGGGGGCCAACGTCCTGACTTTC. Its translation: CASSVAPEGANVLTF.